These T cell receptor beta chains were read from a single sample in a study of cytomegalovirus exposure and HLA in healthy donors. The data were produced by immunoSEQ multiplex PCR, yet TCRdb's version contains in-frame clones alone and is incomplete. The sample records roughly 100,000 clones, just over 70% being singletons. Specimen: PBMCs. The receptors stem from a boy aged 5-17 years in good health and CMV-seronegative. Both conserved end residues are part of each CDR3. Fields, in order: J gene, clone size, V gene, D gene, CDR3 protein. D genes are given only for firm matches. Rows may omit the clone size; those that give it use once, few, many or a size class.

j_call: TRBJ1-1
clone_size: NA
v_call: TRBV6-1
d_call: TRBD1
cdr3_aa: CASSARTGSMNTEAFF

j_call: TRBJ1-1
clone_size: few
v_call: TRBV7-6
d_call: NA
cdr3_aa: CASSQSTGVYTEAFF

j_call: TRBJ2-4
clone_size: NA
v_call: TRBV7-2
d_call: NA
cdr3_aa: CASSLYSGSSKNIQYF

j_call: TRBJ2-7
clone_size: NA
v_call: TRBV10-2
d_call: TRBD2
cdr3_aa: CASSESIGGRAFDEQYF

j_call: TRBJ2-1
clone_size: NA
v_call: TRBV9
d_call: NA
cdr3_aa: CASSVADSYNEQFF

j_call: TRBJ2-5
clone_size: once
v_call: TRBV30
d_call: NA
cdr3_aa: CAWSVQKTQYF

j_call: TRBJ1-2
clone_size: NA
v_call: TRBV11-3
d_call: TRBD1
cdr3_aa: CASSTNRGNGYTF

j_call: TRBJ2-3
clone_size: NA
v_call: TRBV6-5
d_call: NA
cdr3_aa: CASSYYGIGSTDTQYF

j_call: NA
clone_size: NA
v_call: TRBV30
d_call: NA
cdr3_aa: CAWSPDWTTPYEQYF

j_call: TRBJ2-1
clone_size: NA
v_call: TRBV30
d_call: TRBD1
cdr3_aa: CAWSPQGPVYNEQFF

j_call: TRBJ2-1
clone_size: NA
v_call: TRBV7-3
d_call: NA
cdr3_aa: CASSLIGKPISDEQFF

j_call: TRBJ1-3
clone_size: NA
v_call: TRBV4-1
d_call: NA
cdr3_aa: CASSPPRMEGNTIYF

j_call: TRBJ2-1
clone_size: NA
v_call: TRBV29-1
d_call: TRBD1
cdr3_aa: CSVEEGTGNRYNEQFF

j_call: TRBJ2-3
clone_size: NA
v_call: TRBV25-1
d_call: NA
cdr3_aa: CASSERLAPEGYF

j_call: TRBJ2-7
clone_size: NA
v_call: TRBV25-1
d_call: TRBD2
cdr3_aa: CASRGTSGYEQYF

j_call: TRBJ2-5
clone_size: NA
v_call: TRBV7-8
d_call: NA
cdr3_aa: CASSLDPGSMGETQYF

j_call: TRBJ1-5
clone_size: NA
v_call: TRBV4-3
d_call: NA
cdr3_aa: CASSQVLGGNQPQHF

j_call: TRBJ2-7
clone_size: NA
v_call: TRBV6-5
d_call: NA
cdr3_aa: CASSSHYEQYF

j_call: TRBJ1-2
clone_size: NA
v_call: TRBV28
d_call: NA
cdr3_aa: CASHELGLANYGYTF

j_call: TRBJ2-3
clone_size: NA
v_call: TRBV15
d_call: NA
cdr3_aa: CATSPGTDTQYF

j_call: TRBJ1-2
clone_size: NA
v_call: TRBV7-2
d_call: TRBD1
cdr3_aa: CASSYHPGAGGDYGYTF

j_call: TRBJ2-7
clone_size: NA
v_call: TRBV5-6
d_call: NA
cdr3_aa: CASSLGAQGHYEQYF

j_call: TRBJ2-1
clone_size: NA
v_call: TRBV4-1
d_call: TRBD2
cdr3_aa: CASSPLAGINEQFF

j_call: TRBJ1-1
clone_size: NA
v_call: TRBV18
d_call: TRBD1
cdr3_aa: CASSPGTGGFTEAFF

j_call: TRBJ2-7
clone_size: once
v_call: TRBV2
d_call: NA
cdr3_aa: CASIPGDSYEQYF

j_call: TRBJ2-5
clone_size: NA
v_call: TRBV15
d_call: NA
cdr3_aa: CATSRGIAVETQYF

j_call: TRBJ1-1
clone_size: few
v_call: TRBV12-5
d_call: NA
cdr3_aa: CASGLVGRTEAFF

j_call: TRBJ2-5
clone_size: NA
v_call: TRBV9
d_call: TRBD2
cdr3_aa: CASSYGLGETQYF

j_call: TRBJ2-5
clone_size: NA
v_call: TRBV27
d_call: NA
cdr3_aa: CASSLLAGLETQYF

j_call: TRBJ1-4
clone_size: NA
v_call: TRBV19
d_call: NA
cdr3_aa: CASSSGTEEKLFF

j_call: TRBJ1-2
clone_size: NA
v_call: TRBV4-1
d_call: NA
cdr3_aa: CASSHRTDSERDYGYTF

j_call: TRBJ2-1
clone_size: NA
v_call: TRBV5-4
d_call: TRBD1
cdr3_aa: CASSFGGQGMNEQFF

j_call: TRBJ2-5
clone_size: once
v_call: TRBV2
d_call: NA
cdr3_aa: CASSLGPEGTQYF

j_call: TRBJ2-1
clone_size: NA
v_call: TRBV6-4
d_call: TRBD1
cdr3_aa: CASSDRRQGVENEQFF

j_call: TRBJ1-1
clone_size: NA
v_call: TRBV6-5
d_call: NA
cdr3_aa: CASSFLTSGTPVGSFF

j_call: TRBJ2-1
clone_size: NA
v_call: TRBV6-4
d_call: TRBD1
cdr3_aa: CASSGSRTGGNEQFF

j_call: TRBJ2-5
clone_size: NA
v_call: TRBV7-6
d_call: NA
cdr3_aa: CASSPWTEETQYF